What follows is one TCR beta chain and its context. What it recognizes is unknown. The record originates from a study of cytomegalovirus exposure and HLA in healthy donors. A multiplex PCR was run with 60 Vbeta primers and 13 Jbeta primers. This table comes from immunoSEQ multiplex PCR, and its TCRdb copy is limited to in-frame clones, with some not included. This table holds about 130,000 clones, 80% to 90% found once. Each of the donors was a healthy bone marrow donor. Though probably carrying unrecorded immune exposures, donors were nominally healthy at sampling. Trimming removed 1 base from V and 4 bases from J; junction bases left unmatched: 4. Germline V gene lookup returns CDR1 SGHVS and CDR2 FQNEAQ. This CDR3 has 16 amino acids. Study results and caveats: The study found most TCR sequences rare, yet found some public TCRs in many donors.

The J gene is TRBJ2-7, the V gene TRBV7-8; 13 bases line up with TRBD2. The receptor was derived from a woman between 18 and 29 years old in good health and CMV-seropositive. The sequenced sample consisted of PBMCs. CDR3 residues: CASSLGPGLAGYEQYF. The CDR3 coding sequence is TGTGCCAGCAGCTTAGGACCGGGACTAGCGGGGTACGAGCAGTACTTC.